A single sample gave rise to the 32 T cell receptor beta chains below, sequenced in a study of glioma-infiltrating T cells. TCR alpha and beta CDR3 regions were amplified from RNA using iRepertoire nested multiplex PCR. Via MiXCR, TCRdb re-called the multiplex PCR reads, giving one row per CDR3 protein. The table has some 99,000 distinct CDR3 sequences, 25% to 30% seen once; the top ten hold around a third. Sequencing input: glioma tissue, nonneoplastic brain tissue, or PBMCs (not recorded which). Every receptor here comes from a human donor with low-grade glioma or glioblastoma, undergoing nonglioma brain surgery, or in good health (not recorded which).

This clonotype was seen many times. The chain combines TRBV6-2 or TRBV6-3 with TRBJ2-7, with TRBD2 identical over 7 bases. The CDR3 runs to 15 residues. Per the germline V gene, CDR1 is MNHEY and CDR2 is SVGEGT. V shed 6 bases and J 3 bases; nucleotides not matched to a gene: 11. CDR3 region: CASRTPAGYIYEQYF. Here the CDR3 DNA reads TGTGCCAGCAGAACCCCAGCGGGATACATCTACGAGCAGTACTTC.

In this sample, this clonotype turned up a few times. The V gene is TRBV19, the J gene TRBJ2-7; 10 bases line up with TRBD2. V gave up 4 bases and J gave up 2 bases; unmatched junction bases: 5. CDR3 length equals 15 residues. Germline V gene lookup returns CDR1 LNHDA and CDR2 SQIVND (reference sequence). The CDR3 protein is CASSTKAGGPYEQYF. In DNA form, the CDR3 reads TGTGCCAGTAGTACAAAAGCGGGAGGGCCCTACGAGCAGTACTTC.

In this sample, this clonotype turned up many times. An end of the junction differs from the germline gene, which may be a read error. The chain employs TRBV4-1 and TRBJ2-1; D call uncertain. The CDR3 has 14 amino acids. CDR1 MGHRA and CDR2 YSYEKL come from the germline V gene. This CDR3 reads CASSHPLLYDEQFF. The CDR3 DNA sequence: TGCGCCAGCAGCCATCCCCTGCTCTACGATGAGCAGTTCTTC.

This clonotype was seen many times. The chain carries TRBV5-1 and TRBJ2-1; D is uncertain. Trimming left V 0 bases short and J 5 bases short, with 6 bases between. Germline assignment: CDR1 SGHRS and CDR2 YFSETQ. The CDR3 is made up of 13 amino acids. The CDR3 nucleotides read TGCGCCAGCAGCTTGGACATCAACAATGAGCAGTTCTTC. Residues: CASSLDINNEQFF.

This clonotype showed up just a few times. This sequence joins TRBV29-1 and TRBJ2-7; TRBD1 matches 10 bases. The CDR3 loop spans 14 amino acids. Germline CDR1 and CDR2: SQVTM and ANQGSEA. V shed 7 bases and J 5 bases; nucleotides not matched to a gene: 11. In nucleotides, the CDR3 is TGCAGCGCCCAAGGACAGGGGGGGGTAGACGAGCAGTACTTC. Its translation is CSAQGQGGVDEQYF.

At least ten counts were recorded for this clonotype. The V call is TRBV14, the J call TRBJ2-2; perhaps D is TRBD1 or TRBD2 (5 bases each). V was cut by 5 bases and J by 3 bases, with 10 bases left in between. This CDR3 comprises 14 residues. The germline V gene encodes CDR1 SGHDN and CDR2 FVKESK. The CDR3 nucleotides read TGTGCCAGCAGCTTGGGACGGTACACCGGGGAGCTGTTTTTT. Protein: CASSLGRYTGELFF.

The chain joins TRBV9 to TRBJ1-1, with a tentative D call TRBD1 (6 bases). This CDR3 contains 16 residues. Trimming took off 0 bases at V and 4 bases at J, with 16 bases between the two ends. Germline lookup yields CDR1 SGDLS and CDR2 YYNGEE. DNA for the CDR3: TGTGCCAGCAGCGTAGTAGCCCTAGGGGGGCTCACTGAAGCTTTCTTT. Encoded protein: CASSVVALGGLTEAFF.

This clonotype was seen repeatedly, ten times or more. The chain recombines TRBV14 with TRBJ2-1; 10 nucleotides line up with TRBD2. The CDR3 has 16 amino acids. J gave up 0 bases and V 6 bases, and 5 bases lay outside the gene matches. CDR1 is SGHDN and CDR2 is FVKESK in the germline V gene. The CDR3 here is CASRLAGGYSYNEQFF. CDR3 DNA: TGTGCCAGCAGATTAGCGGGAGGTTACTCCTACAATGAGCAGTTCTTC.

There are many counts of this clonotype. The genes are TRBV19 and TRBJ1-2; unclear D gene. Trimming pared 2 bases from V and 5 bases from J, leaving 15 bases between. Per the germline V gene, CDR1 is LNHDA and CDR2 is SQIVND (reference sequence). CDR3 size: 15 residues. CDR3 amino acids: CASSIWNTARYGYTF. CDR3 in DNA: TGTGCCAGTAGTATATGGAACACTGCAAGATATGGCTACACCTTC. The full variable domain, its missing parts supplied by reference TRBV19 and TRBJ1-2, is DGGITQSPKYLFRKEGQNVTLSCEQNLNHDAMYWYRQDPGQGLRLIYYSQIVNDFQKGDIAEGYSVSREKKESFPLTVTSAQKNPTAFYLCASSIWNTARYGYTFGSGTRLTVV.

The sample holds many counts of this clonotype. The chain uses TRBV27 and TRBJ2-7; 7 bases agree with TRBD1. CDR3 length equals 15 residues. J was trimmed by 2 bases and V by 5 bases; bases with no gene match: 9. Germline loops: CDR1 MNHEY, CDR2 SMNVEV (reference sequence). The CDR3 loop is CASSLGTANAYEQYF. DNA for the CDR3: TGTGCCAGCAGTCTAGGGACAGCTAATGCCTACGAGCAGTACTTC.

This clonotype appeared a few times. The gene calls are TRBV10-3 and TRBJ2-1, with 9 bases lining up with TRBD2. CDR3 size: 16 residues. V lost 0 bases and J lost 7; bases outside the gene matches: 7. Germline lookup yields CDR1 ENHRY and CDR2 SYGVKD. The CDR3 spells CAISESRAGGYNEQFF. In DNA form, the CDR3 reads TGTGCCATCAGTGAGTCGAGAGCGGGGGGATATAATGAGCAGTTCTTC.

This clonotype was counted many times. The chain employs TRBV7-2 and TRBJ2-3, with 12 positions matching TRBD2. The CDR3 loop spans 18 amino acids. V trimming: 3 bases; J trimming: 2 bases; junction bases outside the gene matches: 9. The V gene's germline CDR1 is SGHTA and CDR2 FQGNSA. CDR3 amino acids: CASSLSWLAGGLTDTQYF. Here the CDR3 DNA reads TGTGCCAGCAGCTTGAGTTGGCTAGCGGGGGGGCTCACAGATACGCAGTATTTT.

Worth noting for this clonotype: Possible read error: a much larger clone is one base away. The chain carries TRBV9 and TRBJ2-1; tentatively, D is TRBD2 (6 bases). Germline V CDR1 and CDR2: SGDLS, YYNGEE. This CDR3 has 14 amino acids. Trimming removed 6 bases from V and 3 bases from J, with 13 bases in between. CDR3 protein: CASTPGGDYNEQFF. The CDR3 DNA reads TGTGCCAGCACCCCCGGCGGGGACTACAATGAGCAGTTCTTC.

In its sample, this clonotype was seen many times. The chain joins TRBV24-1 to TRBJ2-7, with TRBD2 as a possible D gene (5 bases). CDR1 and CDR2 from the germline V gene are KGHDR and SFDVKD. CDR3 length: 13 residues. Trimming removed 5 bases at V and 6 bases at J, with 13 bases between. DNA for the CDR3: TGTGCCACCAGTGCGGGCGCGGCGGGCGAGCAGTACTTC. Amino acids: CATSAGAAGEQYF.

The sample holds many counts of this clonotype. The J gene is TRBJ1-5, the V gene TRBV28, with no clear D. The V gene lost 4 bases and the J gene lost 1 base, with 11 bases spanning the gap. CDR1 is MDHEN and CDR2 is SYDVKM in the germline V gene. CDR3 length equals 15 residues. Here the CDR3 DNA reads TGTGCCAGCAGTTCGTATAGATCCAGCAATCAGCCCCAGCATTTT. Its protein product is CASSSYRSSNQPQHF.

This clonotype was observed at least ten times. The V gene is TRBV7-2, the J gene TRBJ2-2, with D maybe TRBD1 (5 bases). V lost 3 bases and J lost 1, with 12 bases in between. The CDR3 runs to 16 residues. CDR1 and CDR2 from the germline V gene are SGHTA and FQGNSA. The CDR3 sequence is CASSLPVRVNTGELFF. The DNA for the CDR3 is TGTGCCAGCAGCTTGCCTGTCAGGGTGAACACCGGGGAGCTGTTTTTT. Variable domain in full (rest from reference TRBV7-2 and TRBJ2-2): GAGVSQSPSNKVTEKGKDVELRCDPISGHTALYWYRQSLGQGLEFLIYFQGNSAPDKSGLPSDRFSAERTGGSVSTLTIQRTQQEDSAVYLCASSLPVRVNTGELFFGEGSRLTVL.

In DNA, the CDR3 is TGTGCCAGCAGTTACGGTCAGTGGCTAGCGGGGGACTACAATGAGCAGTTCTTC. This sequence encodes CASSYGQWLAGDYNEQFF. This chain connects TRBV6-2 or TRBV6-3 to TRBJ2-1; 10 nucleotides line up with TRBD2. CDR3 length: 18 amino acids. From germline, CDR1 is MNHEY and CDR2 SVGEGT. With 2 bases clipped from V and 3 bases from J, the junction kept 10 bases outside the gene matches.

For this clonotype: A much bigger clone sits one base away, suggesting this may be a read error. The rearrangement links TRBV5-1 to TRBJ2-7; D is possibly TRBD1 (6 bases). V lost 6 bases to trimming and J lost 2 bases, with 15 bases between them. The CDR3 length is 14 residues. CDR1 and CDR2 from the germline V gene are SGHRS and YFSETQ. The DNA of the CDR3 is TGCGCCAGCACCCTAGGGGGATCTACCTACGAGCAGTACTTC. Amino acids: CASTLGGSTYEQYF.

As for this clonotype: Since a much larger clone is just one base distant, this may be a read error. J is TRBJ1-2 and V is TRBV5-4; D gene uncertain. The CDR3 totals 16 residues. Per germline, CDR1 SGHNT and CDR2 YYREEE (reference sequence). This CDR3 is CASSLVTVTLGYDYTF. The DNA for the CDR3 is TGTGCCAGCAGCTTGGTGACGGTAACCCTAGGCTATGACTACACCTTC.

The chain uses TRBV5-1 and TRBJ1-6; 9 positions agree with TRBD1. V lost 5 bases to trimming and J lost 1 base; unmatched junction nucleotides: 1. Germline lookup yields CDR1 SGHRS and CDR2 YFSETQ. The CDR3 is made up of 15 amino acids. CDR3 nucleotide sequence: TGCGCCAGCAGGACAGGGGGATCCTATAATTCACCCCTCCACTTT. This gives the protein CASRTGGSYNSPLHF.

The rearrangement links TRBV19 to TRBJ2-7; no definite D call. Trimming took 6 bases from V and 2 from J, leaving 20 bases between them. There are 16 residues in the CDR3. From germline, CDR1 is LNHDA and CDR2 SQIVND (reference sequence). The CDR3 sequence: CASSRDETTVTYEQYF. The CDR3 DNA sequence: TGTGCCAGTAGCCGAGACGAGACAACAGTAACCTACGAGCAGTACTTC. The variable domain in full, completed from reference TRBV19 and TRBJ2-7, reads DGGITQSPKYLFRKEGQNVTLSCEQNLNHDAMYWYRQDPGQGLRLIYYSQIVNDFQKGDIAEGYSVSREKKESFPLTVTSAQKNPTAFYLCASSRDETTVTYEQYFGPGTRLTVT.

This clonotype was found many times. This rearrangement joins TRBV4-1 to TRBJ1-1; D not resolved. CDR1 and CDR2 (germline): MGHRA, YSYEKL. This CDR3 region has 15 residues. The V gene lost 1 base and the J gene lost 1 base, with 10 bases spanning the gap. In nucleotides, the CDR3 is TGCGCCAGCAGCCAAGGACCCGCGGGGAACACTGAAGCTTTCTTT. Translated: CASSQGPAGNTEAFF.

A word on this clonotype: It may be a read error: a sequence one base away is much more abundant. The rearrangement uses TRBV24-1 and TRBJ1-3; D unclear. The CDR3 sequence is 11 residues long. The germline V gene has CDR1 KGHDR and CDR2 SFDVKD. CDR3 protein: CATRDYDTIYF. The CDR3 DNA follows: TGTGCCACCAGAGATTATGACACCATATATTTT.

The table lists this clonotype with a few counts. The chain links TRBV29-1 to TRBJ2-7; 7 nucleotides align to TRBD1. Germline values: CDR1 SQVTM, CDR2 ANQGSEA. V gave up 6 bases and J gave up 3 bases; unmatched junction bases: 8. The CDR3 is 13 amino acids. CDR3 sequence (DNA): TGCAGCGTGAGGACAGGTTTATACTACGAGCAGTACTTC. This sequence encodes CSVRTGLYYEQYF.

This clonotype was observed at least ten times. This sequence joins TRBV20-1 and TRBJ1-5; D remains unclear. The CDR3 consists of 14 residues. Trimming stripped 0 bases from V and 3 bases from J, with 9 bases between. In germline, CDR1 is DFQATT, CDR2 SNEGSKA (reference sequence). CDR3 bases: TGCAGTGCTAGAGAGTTTCAGTACAATCAGCCCCAGCATTTT. Its protein is CSAREFQYNQPQHF.

In its sample, this clonotype was seen many times. The chain has TRBV7-8 and TRBJ1-1, with 7 bases identical to TRBD1. In germline, CDR1 is SGHVS, CDR2 FQNEAQ. The CDR3 totals 13 residues. V lost 1 base, J lost 6 bases, and 2 bases stayed unmatched. In nucleotides, the CDR3 is TGTGCCAGCAGCTTAGTGGACAGGTCTGAAGCTTTCTTT. It codes for CASSLVDRSEAFF.

Comment on this clonotype: A single base separates this from a much larger clone, so it may be a read error. In this CDR3 the conserved last residue, phenylalanine or tryptophan, is missing, so a read error is likely. The DNA of the CDR3 is TGTGCCAGCAGCTTCCAGCCAGGCTCTAACTATGGCTACACCCTC. It yields the protein CASSFQPGSNYGYTL. The gene calls are TRBV7-2 and TRBJ1-2, with D uncertain. Germline CDR1 reads SGHTA; CDR2 reads FQGNSA. Trimming stripped 3 bases from V and 0 bases from J, with 11 bases between. CDR3 size: 15 residues.

Many counts were recorded for this clonotype. The chain employs TRBV7-2 and TRBJ2-1, with D perhaps TRBD2 (5 bases). The CDR3 extends over 12 amino acids. Germline V gene lookup returns CDR1 SGHTA and CDR2 FQGNSA. V dropped 4 bases and J dropped 10 bases, with 11 bases sitting between them. In nucleotides, the CDR3 is TGTGCCAGCAGCTCCCGGACTGGGGAGCAGTTCTTC. It yields the protein CASSSRTGEQFF.

This clonotype was recorded once. V is TRBV12-3 or TRBV12-4 and J is TRBJ2-7; D not certain. CDR3 length equals 14 residues. With 6 bases removed from V and 1 base from J, the gap between germline ends came to 13 bases. In DNA, the CDR3 is TGTGCCAGCAGCTCTTATGGCCCATCCTACGAGCAGTACTTC. Translated, it gives CASSSYGPSYEQYF.

Turning to this clonotype: A much larger clonotype is one base distant, so this may be a read error. The CDR3 DNA reads TGTGCCAGCAGTTTGCTTCTAGCGGGGGGTTCCTACGAGCAGTACTTC. Protein: CASSLLLAGGSYEQYF. The chain employs TRBV6-5 and TRBJ2-7, with 11 bases that match TRBD2. Losses at the gene ends were 4 bases for V and 1 base for J; bases not matched to a gene: 6. The CDR3 loop spans 16 amino acids. Germline V gives CDR1 MNHEY, CDR2 SVGAGI.

This clonotype was found many times. The chain is built from TRBV12-3 or TRBV12-4 and TRBJ1-1, with 8 nucleotides matching TRBD1. This CDR3 comprises 16 residues. With V trimmed by 3 bases and J by 1 base, 7 bases remained unmatched. The CDR3 sequence is CASSFGQGARNTEAFF. The CDR3 DNA reads TGTGCCAGCAGTTTCGGGCAGGGGGCTAGGAACACTGAAGCTTTCTTT.

This clonotype was counted at least ten times. The genes are TRBV5-1 and TRBJ2-1, with 7 bases that match TRBD1. The CDR3 runs to 15 residues. Germline lookup yields CDR1 SGHRS and CDR2 YFSETQ. The trim removed 2 bases at V and 3 bases at J, leaving 5 bases unmatched. DNA of the CDR3: TGCGCCAGCAGCTTACAGGGGCATGACTACAATGAGCAGTTCTTC. Amino acids: CASSLQGHDYNEQFF.